This T cell receptor (beta chain) was identified during a study of cytomegalovirus exposure and HLA in healthy donors (dated by TCRdb to about 2017). Context from the whole study: In an earlier analysis of approximately 640 of the donors, about 270 Gb of sequence data and approximately 120 million unique TCR beta sequences from roughly 190 million T cells were reported. About 330 gigabases of sequencing data and tens of millions of unique TCR sequences made up an early release that covered approximately 700 HLA-typed donors. Of the roughly 390 genotyped donors, 65% to 90% were placed in the genetic ancestry cluster associated with self-reported Caucasian donors. The aim of the study was to test whether cataloging public T cell receptors could identify signatures of past pathogen exposure. The study profiled the T cell repertoires of fewer than 850 subjects by immunosequencing and related them to cytomegalovirus serostatus. In addition to the first cohort of several hundred subjects, a separate validation cohort of around 110 different subjects was used. To predict cytomegalovirus infection status, the study combined high-throughput TCR immunosequencing, statistical association of individual TCRs with disease status, and machine learning. A later analysis re-examined previously published TCR beta repertoires from hundreds of donors and added high-resolution HLA genotyping to investigate patterns of TCR occurrence. The later analysis used no new phenotypic data to find candidate immune exposures, relying instead on TCR beta sequences and their occurrence across donors. In an earlier analysis of a few hundred of the donors, high-throughput TCR beta sequencing was used to judge whether each TCR beta V gene segment behaved as functional or pseudogenic. Donor age, sex, ethnicity and CMV serostatus were compiled alongside the repertoire data. In a later genetic analysis, genome-wide SNP genotypes for about three fifths of the roughly 670 donors were used, and that subset was treated as a discovery cohort. All discovery cohort repertoires had been generated using a single sequencing platform. HLA typing covered class I and class II loci at four-digit resolution. The number of typed donors differed by locus: roughly 629-630 for A, B, C, DRB1 and DQB1; approximately 520 for DQA1; 606 for DPA1; and 450 to 480 for DPB1. Five DR-DQ haplotypes were treated as single units for association and clustering because of strong linkage in the cohort. Across around 400 genotyped donors of the cohort, an average of about 220,000 unique TCR beta nucleotide sequences per donor were sequenced, and 15% to 20% of those sequences were non-productive.

The library was prepared using the immunoSEQ multiplex PCR assay. For the multiplex PCR, a mixture combining 60 forward primers for TCR Vbeta segments and 13 reverse primers for TCR Jbeta segments was used. The CDR3 region of rearranged TCR beta genes was amplified from genomic DNA with a multiplex PCR assay. Amplified TCR beta libraries were sequenced as 87-base-pair reads on the Illumina HiSeq System. Under the source paper's analysis protocol: Across the 700 or so repertoires, a later analysis counted roughly 77 million unique TCR beta chains, some 11 million of which were shared by at least two donors. To remove PCR and sequencing errors, raw reads were error-corrected and collapsed into unique sequences using a nearest-neighbor algorithm that merged closely related sequences. V, D and J gene segments were assigned by aligning CDR3 sequences to IMGT reference sequences. Each retained sequence needed at least a six-nucleotide match to both a V gene segment and a J gene segment. Rearrangements were classified as productive when the CDR3 lacked stop codons and remained in frame with V and J, and all other rearrangements were classified as non-productive. Following IMGT convention, CDR3 was defined as the stretch from the second conserved V-encoded cysteine up to the conserved J-encoded phenylalanine. Sequences without an unambiguous match to a single V gene segment were excluded from the earlier analysis of 500 to 700 of the donors. An earlier analysis of fewer than 750 of the donors classified V segments as functional when productive rearrangements were above 56.7% and as segregating when the standard deviation between donors was above 5%. A statistical classification framework was built for diagnosing cytomegalovirus status from the catalog of TCR beta chain sequences. A later analysis assigned V and J genes by comparing TCR nucleotide sequences with IMGT/GENE-DB human TR gene sequences. A later analysis assigned CDR3 sequences and most-parsimonious VDJ recombination scenarios with the TCRdist pipeline. In a later analysis, every TCR beta chain was defined by the combination of its CDR3 amino acid sequence and its V-gene family, and reads without a unique V-gene family were dropped. In a later analysis, 500 to 700 highly shared, low-generation-probability nucleotide sequences were removed to address suspected cross-contamination and a sequencing artifact. A later analysis calculated a clonal expansion index for each public chain from normalized within-repertoire ranks of inferred template counts. A later analysis computed generation probabilities with a VDJ recombination model fitted to out-of-frame rearrangements, and checked the results against IGoR. A later analysis scored TCR-TCR, TCR-HLA and TCR-CMV co-occurrence with hypergeometric tests, applying a repertoire-size bias correction to TCR pairs. A later analysis estimated false discovery rates by permuting HLA or CMV assignments 20 times. A later analysis grouped co-occurring TCRs with DBSCAN, adding TCRdist sequence similarity when clustering within HLA-allele-positive subsets. Repertoires with fewer than 30,000 or more than 120,000 public chains, plus five repertoires with anomalous nucleotide sharing, were excluded from co-occurrence clustering. Here the immuneACCESS table is served through TCRdb, limited to in-frame sequences with V and J called. Missing clones are a known gap in these copies; in checked studies unresolved V genes cover under half, and the rest lacks a known reason. V and J calls plus clone size are reproduced from that table; the DNA served to infer D and trimming. The sample table holds under 150,000 clones, of which roughly 60% were seen once. The top ten clones comprise about a tenth of the sample.

The study at large found these results: V-gene and J-gene trimming of TCR beta chains was associated with a missense DCLRE1C variant in a later genetic analysis, and the association was replicated in an independent cohort. In the study, about 150 TCR beta chains were listed as associated with cytomegalovirus. Correlated functional status among segregating V segments might be attributable to linkage disequilibrium, but an unknown experimental factor could not be ruled out. A later analysis found that HLA-associated TCR beta chains were more clonally expanded and had lower generation probabilities than equally common non-associated chains. The authors suggested that the approach could potentially be extended to other disease states and immunological phenotypes. According to a later analysis, most CMV-associated TCR beta chains appeared to be HLA-restricted, and the HLA associations seemed to be driven largely by CMV exposure. A later analysis found that TCR association rates varied across HLA loci, with DRB1 alleles showing the most associated TCRs and HLA-C alleles the fewest. Most TCR sequences were observed very rarely across donors, whereas some public TCRs were present in many individuals. A further reported finding was that TCR beta sequences accurately predicted the HLA-A and HLA-B alleles for most subjects in the first cohort. Only TCR beta chains were sequenced in this cohort, and the absence of alpha or paired-chain data limited detectable features. The classifier was reported to diagnose cytomegalovirus status with high specificity and sensitivity in both the original and validation cohorts. In vitro tests confirmed that a few of the cytomegalovirus-associated TCR beta chains recognize cytomegalovirus antigens. Immune exposure information for the cohort was limited to CMV serostatus. In a later analysis, several top co-occurrence clusters were reported to appear linked to parvovirus B19, influenza, CMV and Epstein-Barr virus. Because the 87-base-pair reads could not distinguish some IMGT-functional V segments, including TRBV6-2 and TRBV6-3, those segments were excluded. In a later analysis, some 18,000 TCR beta sequences were associated with specific HLA alleles at a false discovery rate of 0.05. Assigning TCR associations to individual alleles was difficult when HLA alleles, especially DR and DQ, strongly co-occurred. The sequencing pipeline was judged likely to have produced a cluster of highly shared sequence variants as a technical artifact. Because some donors lacked HLA typing at each locus, the association tests relied only on the typed subset. The presence/absence analyses assumed that sequencing depth was roughly uniform across donors, and that assumption may not be true. Because counts were too low, more than 15 rarely observed V segments, including chromosome 9 orphons, were excluded from the earlier analysis of 500 to 700 of the donors. In an earlier analysis of around 600 of the donors, most TCR beta V segments appeared in productive rearrangements about 87% or about 30% of the time, broadly matching IMGT annotations. In a later genetic analysis, fewer N-insertions in productive TCRs were reported among donors in an Asian-associated ancestry cluster than the approximately 670-donor mean.

From a lookup of the germline V gene, CDR1 and CDR2 are KGHSH and LQKENI. From V the trimming removes 3 bases and from J it removes 5 bases, while the gene matches leave 9 bases of the junction unaccounted for. The CDR3 runs 15 amino acids, cysteine and phenylalanine included. The only DNA kept is the CDR3, 45 bases in frame from the first base. The cohort was made up of roughly 670 healthy bone marrow donors. At the time of sampling, all cohort members were nominally healthy, though unrecorded immune exposures were likely present. The donor tested CMV seropositive and was one of the 289 seropositive cohort members. Each donor provided a peripheral blood sample, and peripheral blood mononuclear cells were used for TCR beta sequencing. Genomic DNA was extracted from the blood cell samples with the Qiagen DNeasy Blood Extraction Kit. Points on this clone: The clone's antigen remains unknown. No base quality values were provided; no much bigger clone lies one nucleotide off.

The source material was PBMCs. This sequence was found in a man in his forties or fifties in good health and CMV-seropositive. The V and J genes are TRBV18 and TRBJ2-7, with 8 central nucleotides matching TRBD1. The DNA is TGTGCCAGCTCACCTCAGACAGGGGATGGCCACGAGCAGTACTTC. This sequence encodes CASSPQTGDGHEQYF.